This T cell receptor beta chain emerged from a study of T cells in tuberculosis. Cells were sorted from thawed PBMC rested overnight and stained with GMM-loaded CD1B tetramer, viability dye and anti-CD3. C32 glucose monomycolate from Rhodococcus equi was loaded onto the CD1B tetramers. Findings of the study overall: Some low-affinity tetramer-binding T cells may be absent from this sample.

The protocol was immunoSEQ multiplex PCR, while the TCRdb copy is restricted to in-frame clones and leaves out a portion. In the table there are 88,000 or so clones, under 95% of which are singletons. CDR3 length equals 14 residues. Germline CDR1 is SGHTS and CDR2 is YDEGEE. With 4 bases clipped from V and 6 bases from J, the junction kept 7 bases outside the gene matches. This rearrangement joins TRBV5-8 to TRBJ1-5, with 7 nucleotides matching TRBD1. The receptor comes from an adult woman with latent tuberculosis. The sequencing sample was made of CD1b-GMM tetramer-negative cells sorted from PBMCs. This chain's CDR3 is CASSRGQVGQPQHF. The DNA of the CDR3 is TGTGCCAGCAGCAGAGGACAGGTCGGTCAGCCCCAGCATTTT.